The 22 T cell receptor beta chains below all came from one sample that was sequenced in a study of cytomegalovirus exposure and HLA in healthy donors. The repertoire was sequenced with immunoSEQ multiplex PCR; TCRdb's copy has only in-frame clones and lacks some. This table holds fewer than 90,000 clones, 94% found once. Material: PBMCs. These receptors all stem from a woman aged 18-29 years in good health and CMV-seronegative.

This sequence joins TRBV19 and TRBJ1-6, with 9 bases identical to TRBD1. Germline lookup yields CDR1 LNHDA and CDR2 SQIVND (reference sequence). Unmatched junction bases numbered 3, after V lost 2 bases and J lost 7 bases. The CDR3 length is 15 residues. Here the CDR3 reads CASSISTGGNSPLHF. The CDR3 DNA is TGTGCCAGTAGTATATCAACAGGGGGCAATTCACCCCTCCACTTT.

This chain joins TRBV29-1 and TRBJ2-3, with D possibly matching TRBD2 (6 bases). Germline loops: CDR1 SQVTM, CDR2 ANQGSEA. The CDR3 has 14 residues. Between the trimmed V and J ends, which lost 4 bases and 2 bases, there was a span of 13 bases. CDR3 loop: CSVGEAGLTDTQYF. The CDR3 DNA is TGCAGCGTTGGGGAAGCGGGCCTCACAGATACGCAGTATTTT.

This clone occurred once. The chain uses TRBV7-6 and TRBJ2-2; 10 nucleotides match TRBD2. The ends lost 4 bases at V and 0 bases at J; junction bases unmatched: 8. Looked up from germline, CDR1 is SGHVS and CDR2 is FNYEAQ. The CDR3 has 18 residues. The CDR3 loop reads CASSYTGTSAANTGELFF. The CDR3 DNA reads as TGTGCCAGCAGCTACACCGGGACTAGCGCCGCGAACACCGGGGAGCTGTTTTTT.

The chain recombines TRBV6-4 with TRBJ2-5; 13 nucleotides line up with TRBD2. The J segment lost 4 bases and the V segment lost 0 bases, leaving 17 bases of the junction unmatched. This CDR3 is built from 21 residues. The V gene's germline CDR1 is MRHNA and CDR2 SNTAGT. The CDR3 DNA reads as TGTGCCAGCAGTGACTCTACACCGGGACTAGCGGGAAGGATCGGTCTAGAGACCCAGTACTTC. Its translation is CASSDSTPGLAGRIGLETQYF.

The CDR3 sequence is CASSPPVGRAVSNQPQHF. The CDR3 DNA sequence: TGTGCCAGTAGTCCCCCCGTGGGCAGGGCGGTTAGCAATCAGCCCCAGCATTTT. The chain has TRBV19 and TRBJ1-5; possible D gene TRBD1, 5 bases. V lost 5 bases and J lost 0, with 20 bases in between. The V gene's germline CDR1 is LNHDA and CDR2 SQIVND (reference sequence). This CDR3 contains 18 residues.

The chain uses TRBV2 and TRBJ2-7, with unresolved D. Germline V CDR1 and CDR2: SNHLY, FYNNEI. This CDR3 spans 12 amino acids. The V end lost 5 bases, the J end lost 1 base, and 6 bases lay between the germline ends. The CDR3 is CASSLDSYEQYF. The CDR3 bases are TGTGCCAGCAGTTTAGATTCCTACGAGCAGTACTTC. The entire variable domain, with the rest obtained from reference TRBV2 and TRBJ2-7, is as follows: EPEVTQTPSHQVTQMGQEVILRCVPISNHLYFYWYRQILGQKVEFLVSFYNNEISEKSEIFDDQFSVERPDGSNFTLKIRSTKLEDSAMYFCASSLDSYEQYFGPGTRLTVT.

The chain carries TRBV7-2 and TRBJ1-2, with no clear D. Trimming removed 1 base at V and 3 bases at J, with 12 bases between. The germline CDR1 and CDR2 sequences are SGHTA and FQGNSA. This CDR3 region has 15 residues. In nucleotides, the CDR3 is TGTGCCAGCAGCTTAGAGTCGGCAGGATACTATGGCTACACCTTC. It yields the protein CASSLESAGYYGYTF.

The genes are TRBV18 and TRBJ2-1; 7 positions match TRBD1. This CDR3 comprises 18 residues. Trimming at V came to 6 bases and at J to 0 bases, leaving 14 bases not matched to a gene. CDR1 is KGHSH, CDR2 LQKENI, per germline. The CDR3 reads CASSTPEYRGSSYNEQFF. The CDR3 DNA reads TGTGCCAGCTCTACTCCCGAATACAGGGGAAGCTCCTACAATGAGCAGTTCTTC.

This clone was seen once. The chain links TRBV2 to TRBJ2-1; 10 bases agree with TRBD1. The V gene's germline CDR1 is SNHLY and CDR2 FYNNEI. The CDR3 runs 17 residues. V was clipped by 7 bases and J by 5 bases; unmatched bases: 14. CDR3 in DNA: TGTGCCAGCACAAGACAGGGGGCCGAACAATTGAACAATGAGCAGTTCTTC. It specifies CASTRQGAEQLNNEQFF.

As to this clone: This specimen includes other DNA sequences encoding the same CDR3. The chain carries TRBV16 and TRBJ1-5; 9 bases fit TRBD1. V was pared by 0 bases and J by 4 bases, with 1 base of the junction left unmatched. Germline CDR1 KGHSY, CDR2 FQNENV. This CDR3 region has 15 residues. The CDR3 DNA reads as TGTGCCAGCAGCCAATCGGGACAGGGTAATCAGCCCCAGCATTTT. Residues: CASSQSGQGNQPQHF. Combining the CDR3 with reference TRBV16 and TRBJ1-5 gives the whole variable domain GEEVAQTPKHLVRGEGQKAKLYCAPIKGHSYVFWYQQVLKNEFKFLISFQNENVFDETGMPKERFSAKCLPNSPCSLEIQATKLEDSAVYFCASSQSGQGNQPQHFGDGTRLSIL.

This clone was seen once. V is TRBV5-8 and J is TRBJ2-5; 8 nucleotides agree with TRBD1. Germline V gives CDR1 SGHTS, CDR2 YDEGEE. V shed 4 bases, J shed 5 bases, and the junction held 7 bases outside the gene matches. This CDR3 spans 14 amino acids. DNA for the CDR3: TGTGCCAGCAGCCGAGGGGACAGGTTGGAGACCCAGTACTTC. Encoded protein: CASSRGDRLETQYF.

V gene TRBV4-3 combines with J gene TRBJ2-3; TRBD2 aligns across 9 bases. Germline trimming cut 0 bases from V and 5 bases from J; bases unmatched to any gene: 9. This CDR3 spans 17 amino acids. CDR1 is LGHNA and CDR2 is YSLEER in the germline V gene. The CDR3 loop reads CASSQDEAGGPGDTQYF. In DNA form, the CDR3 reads TGCGCCAGCAGCCAAGATGAGGCGGGGGGGCCCGGAGATACGCAGTATTTT.

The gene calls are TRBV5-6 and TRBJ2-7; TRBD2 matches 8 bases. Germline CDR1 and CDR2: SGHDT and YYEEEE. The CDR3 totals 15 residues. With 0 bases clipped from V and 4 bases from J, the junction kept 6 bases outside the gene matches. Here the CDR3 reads CASSLDDLAGYEQYF. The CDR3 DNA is TGTGCCAGCAGCTTGGATGACCTAGCGGGTTACGAGCAGTACTTC.

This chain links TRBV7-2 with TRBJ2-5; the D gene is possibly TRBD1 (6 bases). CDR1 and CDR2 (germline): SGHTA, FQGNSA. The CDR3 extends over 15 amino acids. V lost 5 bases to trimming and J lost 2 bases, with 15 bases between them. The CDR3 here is CASSRVSQGQETQYF. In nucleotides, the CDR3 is TGTGCCAGCAGCCGTGTGTCGCAGGGGCAAGAGACCCAGTACTTC.

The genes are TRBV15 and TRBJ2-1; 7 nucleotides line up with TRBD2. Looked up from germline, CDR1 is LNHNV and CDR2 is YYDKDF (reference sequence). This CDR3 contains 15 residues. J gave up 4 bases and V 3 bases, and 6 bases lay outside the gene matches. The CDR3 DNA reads TGTGCCACCAGCAGCGAGCGGGACGTATACAATGAGCAGTTCTTC. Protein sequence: CATSSERDVYNEQFF.

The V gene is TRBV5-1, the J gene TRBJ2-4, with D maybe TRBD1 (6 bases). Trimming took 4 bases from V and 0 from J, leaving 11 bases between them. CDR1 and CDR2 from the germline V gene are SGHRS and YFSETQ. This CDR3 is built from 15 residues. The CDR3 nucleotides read TGCGCCAGCAGCACCGGACAGTTAGCCAAAAACATTCAGTACTTC. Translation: CASSTGQLAKNIQYF.

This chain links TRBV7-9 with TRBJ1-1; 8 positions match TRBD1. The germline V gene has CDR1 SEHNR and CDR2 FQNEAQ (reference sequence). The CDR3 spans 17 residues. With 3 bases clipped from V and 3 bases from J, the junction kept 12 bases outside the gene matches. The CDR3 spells CASSFTGGSSLDTEAFF. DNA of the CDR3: TGTGCCAGCAGCTTCACAGGGGGGAGCTCTTTGGACACTGAAGCTTTCTTT.

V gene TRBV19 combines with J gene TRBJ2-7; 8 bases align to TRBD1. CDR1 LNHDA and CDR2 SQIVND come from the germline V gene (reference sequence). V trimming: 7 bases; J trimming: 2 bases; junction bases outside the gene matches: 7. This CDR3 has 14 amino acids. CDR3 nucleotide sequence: TGTGCCAGTAAGGACGGACAGGGAGCCTACGAGCAGTACTTC. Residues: CASKDGQGAYEQYF.

Written as DNA, the CDR3 is TGTGCCAGCAGCGAGCTGACCTACAATGAGCAGTTCTTC. This sequence encodes CASSELTYNEQFF. The chain joins TRBV19 to TRBJ2-1, with D unresolved. The length of the CDR3 is 13 residues. V lost 9 bases and J 2 bases, leaving 11 bases between the germline ends. Germline V gives CDR1 LNHDA, CDR2 SQIVND (reference sequence).

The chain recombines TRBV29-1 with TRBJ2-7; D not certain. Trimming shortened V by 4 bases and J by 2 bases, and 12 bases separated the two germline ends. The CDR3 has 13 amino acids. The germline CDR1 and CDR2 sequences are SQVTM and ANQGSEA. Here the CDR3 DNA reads TGCAGCGTTGTTGGGCAGGATGCCTACGAGCAGTACTTC. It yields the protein CSVVGQDAYEQYF.

The CDR3 region has the DNA TGTGCCAGCCAAGGGGCGGTGGATGGCTACACCTTC. Translated, it gives CASQGAVDGYTF. V usage is TRBV6-1 and J usage is TRBJ1-2; weak D call: TRBD1 (5 bases). V dropped 8 bases and J dropped 6 bases, with 13 bases sitting between them. Germline loops: CDR1 MNHNS, CDR2 SASEGT. This CDR3 spans 12 amino acids.

The CDR3 protein is CASSIDTEAFF. In nucleotides, the CDR3 is TGTGCCAGCAGCATAGACACTGAAGCTTTCTTT. V and J are TRBV5-6 and TRBJ1-1; unclear D gene. The CDR3 totals 11 residues. Trimming stripped 4 bases from V and 3 bases from J, with 4 bases between. Germline V gives CDR1 SGHDT, CDR2 YYEEEE. Combining the CDR3 with reference TRBV5-6 and TRBJ1-1 gives the whole variable domain DAGVTQSPTHLIKTRGQQVTLRCSPKSGHDTVSWYQQALGQGPQFIFQYYEEEERQRGNFPDRFSGHQFPNYSSELNVNALLLGDSALYLCASSIDTEAFFGQGTRLTVV.